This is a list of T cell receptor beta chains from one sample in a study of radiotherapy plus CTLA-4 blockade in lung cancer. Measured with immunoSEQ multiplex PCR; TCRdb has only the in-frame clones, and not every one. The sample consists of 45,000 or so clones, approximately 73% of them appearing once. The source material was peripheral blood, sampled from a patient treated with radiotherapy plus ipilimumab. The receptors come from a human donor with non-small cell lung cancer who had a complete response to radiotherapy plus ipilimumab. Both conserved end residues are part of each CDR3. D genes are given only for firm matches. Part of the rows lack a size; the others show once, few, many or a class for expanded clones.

CASSRTGEKTEAFF | TGTGCCAGCAGCCGAACGGGGGAAAAGACTGAAGCTTTCTTT | TRBV13 | few | TRBJ1-1 | -
CASSPANRGGYTF | TGTGCCAGCAGTCCCGCCAACAGGGGCGGCTACACCTTC | TRBV28 | - | TRBJ1-2 | TRBD1
CASSLGQSYNEQFF | TGTGCCAGCAGCTTAGGTCAATCCTACAATGAGCAGTTCTTC | TRBV7-9 | few | TRBJ2-1 | -
CASSPYGTTGEQYF | TGTGCCAGCTCACCTTACGGGACTACGGGCGAGCAGTACTTC | TRBV18 | - | TRBJ2-7 | TRBD2
CASSLGSGGYGYTF | TGTGCCAGCAGCTTAGGCTCAGGGGGCTATGGCTACACCTTC | TRBV11-2 | - | TRBJ1-2 | TRBD1
CASGLGEGPYNEQFF | TGTGCTAGTGGTTTGGGAGAGGGTCCATACAATGAGCAGTTCTTC | TRBV12-5 | - | TRBJ2-1 | -
CASSEARNPDTQYF | TGTGCCAGCAGTGAAGCGAGGAACCCAGATACGCAGTATTTT | TRBV2 | - | TRBJ2-3 | -
CASEPGQVSYEQYF | TGTGCCAGCGAGCCGGGACAGGTCTCCTACGAGCAGTACTTC | TRBV28 | - | TRBJ2-7 | TRBD1
CASSQDEGQRTEAFF | TGCGCCAGCAGCCAAGATGAGGGACAGAGAACTGAAGCTTTCTTT | TRBV4-3 | - | TRBJ1-1 | TRBD1
CASSQQGALSYNEQFF | TGTGCCAGCAGCCAACAGGGGGCCCTCTCCTACAATGAGCAGTTCTTC | TRBV7-2 | - | TRBJ2-1 | TRBD1
CASSGRLAGRTDTQYF | TGTGCCAGCAGCGGGCGACTAGCGGGTCGCACAGATACGCAGTATTTT | TRBV9 | - | TRBJ2-3 | TRBD2
CASSLAGLPDGGQYF | TGTGCCAGCAGCTTAGCGGGACTCCCGGACGGGGGGCAGTATTTT | TRBV7-9 | few | TRBJ2-3 | -
CAISESDSWGYTF | TGTGCCATCAGTGAGTCCGACAGCTGGGGCTACACCTTC | TRBV10-3 | - | TRBJ1-2 | -
CATGLAGGGAYEQYF | TGTGCCACCGGACTAGCGGGAGGGGGGGCCTACGAGCAGTACTTC | TRBV28 | - | TRBJ2-7 | TRBD2
CASSLRRAGNEQFF | TGTGCCAGCAGTTTACGCCGGGCAGGGAATGAGCAGTTCTTC | TRBV28 | - | TRBJ2-1 | -
CASSATGPSSPLHF | TGTGCCAGCAGCGCGACAGGCCCAAGTTCACCCCTCCACTTT | TRBV7-9 | - | TRBJ1-6 | -
CASNPGGASEQYF | TGCGCCAGCAACCCGGGAGGGGCCTCCGAGCAGTACTTC | TRBV5-1 | - | TRBJ2-7 | TRBD2
CASTLIRDRAYEQYF | TGTGCCAGCACCCTGATCCGGGACAGAGCCTACGAGCAGTACTTC | TRBV6-6 | - | TRBJ2-7 | TRBD1
CASSEHTGTGGTDTQYF | TGTGCCAGCAGCGAACACACCGGGACAGGGGGAACAGATACGCAGTATTTT | TRBV9 | - | TRBJ2-3 | TRBD1
CASFLGPTGELFF | TGCGCCAGTTTTCTAGGTCCCACCGGGGAGCTGTTTTTT | TRBV5-1 | - | TRBJ2-2 | -
CASSPTGYNQPQHF | TGTGCCAGCAGCCCGACAGGGTACAATCAGCCCCAGCATTTT | TRBV6-1 | - | TRBJ1-5 | TRBD1
CASSQGLGRMQFF | TGTGCCAGCAGCCAAGGTCTGGGGCGCATGCAGTTCTTC | TRBV14 | - | TRBJ2-1 | -
CASSLEAGGQETQYF | TGCGCCAGCAGCTTGGAGGCAGGGGGCCAAGAGACCCAGTACTTC | TRBV5-1 | - | TRBJ2-5 | TRBD1
CASSPGQGIEGGYTF | TGCGCCAGCAGTCCAGGACAGGGAATAGAGGGCGGCTACACCTTC | TRBV5-1 | - | TRBJ1-2 | TRBD1
CSVTGIYSYEQYF | TGCAGCGTCACCGGGATTTACTCCTACGAGCAGTACTTC | TRBV29-1 | - | TRBJ2-7 | -
CASSPNRGETQYF | TGTGCCAGCAGCCCAAACAGGGGAGAGACCCAGTACTTC | TRBV7-2 | few | TRBJ2-5 | TRBD1
CASSLWTGVGDAFF | TGTGCCAGCAGTTTATGGACAGGGGTCGGTGACGCTTTCTTT | TRBV27 | - | TRBJ1-1 | TRBD1
CASSATDGGQPQHF | TGTGCCAGCAGTGCAACGGACGGAGGGCAGCCCCAGCATTTT | TRBV6-5 | - | TRBJ1-5 | -
CAISEPRQGASGAGELFF | TGTGCCATCAGTGAGCCGAGACAGGGGGCTTCGGGTGCCGGGGAGCTGTTTTTT | TRBV10-3 | - | TRBJ2-2 | TRBD1
CASSLERDIGSYEQYF | TGCGCCAGCAGCTTGGAACGGGACATTGGCTCCTACGAGCAGTACTTC | TRBV5-1 | - | TRBJ2-7 | -
CASSLELGASGNEQFF | TGTGCCAGCAGCCTCGAGCTTGGGGCCTCTGGGAATGAGCAGTTCTTC | TRBV4-2 | - | TRBJ2-1 | -
CASSVAPGSEAFF | TGTGCCAGCAGCGTAGCACCCGGGAGTGAAGCTTTCTTT | TRBV9 | - | TRBJ1-1 | -
CASSHGAGGSSYEQYF | TGCGCCAGCAGCCACGGGGCAGGGGGAAGCTCCTACGAGCAGTACTTC | TRBV4-1 | - | TRBJ2-7 | TRBD1
CASAKTGNTGELFF | TGTGCCAGCGCTAAGACAGGGAACACCGGGGAGCTGTTTTTT | TRBV19 | few | TRBJ2-2 | -
CATRNRDRDNEQFF | TGTGCCACCAGGAACCGGGACAGAGACAATGAGCAGTTCTTC | TRBV15 | - | TRBJ2-1 | TRBD1
CASSLGDSYKETQYF | TGTGCCAGCAGTTTAGGCGACAGCTACAAAGAGACCCAGTACTTC | TRBV28 | few | TRBJ2-5 | -
CASSYSSGSRSYEQYF | TGTGCCAGCAGTTACTCATCAGGGTCTCGCTCCTACGAGCAGTACTTC | TRBV6-5 | - | TRBJ2-7 | -